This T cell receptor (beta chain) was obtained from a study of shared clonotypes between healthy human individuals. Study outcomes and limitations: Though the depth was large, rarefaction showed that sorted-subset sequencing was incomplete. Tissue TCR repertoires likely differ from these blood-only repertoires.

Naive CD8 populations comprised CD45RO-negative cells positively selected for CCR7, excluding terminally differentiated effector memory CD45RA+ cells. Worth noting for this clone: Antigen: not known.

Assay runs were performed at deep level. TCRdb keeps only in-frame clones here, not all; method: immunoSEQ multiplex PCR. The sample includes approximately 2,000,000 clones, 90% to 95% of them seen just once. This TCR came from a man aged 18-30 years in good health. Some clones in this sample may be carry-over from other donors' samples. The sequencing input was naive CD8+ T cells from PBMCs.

This chain's CDR3 is CASSLGSAGGTGELFF. CDR3 nucleotides: TGTGCCAGCAGCTTAGGTTCAGCGGGGGGAACCGGGGAGCTGTTTTTT. The V and J genes are TRBV5-8 and TRBJ2-2; 9 bases match TRBD2. This CDR3 is built from 16 residues. Germline V lookup: CDR1 SGHTS, CDR2 YDEGEE. After removal of 2 bases from V and 5 bases from J, the junction contained 7 bases not matched to a gene. The whole variable domain, remainder taken from reference TRBV5-8 and TRBJ2-2, is EAGVTQSPTHLIKTRGQQATLRCSPISGHTSVYWYQQALGLGLQFLLWYDEGEERNRGNFPPRFSGRQFPNYSSELNVNALELEDSALYLCASSLGSAGGTGELFFGEGSRLTVL.